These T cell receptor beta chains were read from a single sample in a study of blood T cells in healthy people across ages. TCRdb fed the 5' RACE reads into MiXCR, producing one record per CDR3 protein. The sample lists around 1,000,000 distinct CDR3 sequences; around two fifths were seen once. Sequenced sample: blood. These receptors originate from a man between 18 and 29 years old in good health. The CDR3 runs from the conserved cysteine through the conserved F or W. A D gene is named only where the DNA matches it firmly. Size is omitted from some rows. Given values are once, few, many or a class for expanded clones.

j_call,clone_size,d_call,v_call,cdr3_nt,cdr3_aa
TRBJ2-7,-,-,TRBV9,TGTGCCAGCAGCGGCCGACAGGTCGTTGAGCAGTACTTC,CASSGRQVVEQYF
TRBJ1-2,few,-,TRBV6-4,TGTGCCAGCAGTGACTCCTTCGGGGGCGTATCAGGCTACACCTTC,CASSDSFGGVSGYTF
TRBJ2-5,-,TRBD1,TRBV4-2,TGTGCCAGCAGCCCCGACCCCGGACAGGGCCGATACAATGAGCAGTACTTC,CASSPDPGQGRYNEQYF
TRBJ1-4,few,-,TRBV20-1,TGCAGTGCTGGGGCGGTACCCTCAACTAATGAAAAACTGTTTTTT,CSAGAVPSTNEKLFF
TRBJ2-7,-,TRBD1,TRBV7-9,TGTGCCAGCAGCCCCGGGACAGCACCCTTCTACAATGAGCAGTACTTC,CASSPGTAPFYNEQYF
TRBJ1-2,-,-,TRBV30,TGTGCCTGGATTCCTAACATAGTTAATGGCTACACCTTC,CAWIPNIVNGYTF
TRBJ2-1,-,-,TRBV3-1,TGTGCCAGCAGCCACAAGACAATCGATAAATACAATGAGCAGTTCTTC,CASSHKTIDKYNEQFF
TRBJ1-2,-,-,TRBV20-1,TGCAGTGCCCAGGACGTTAACTATGGCTACACCTTC,CSAQDVNYGYTF
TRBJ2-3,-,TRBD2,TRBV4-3,TGCGCCAGCAGTCGGAGCGGGGAGAGCACAGATACGCAGTATTTT,CASSRSGESTDTQYF
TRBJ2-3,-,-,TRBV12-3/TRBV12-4,TGTGCCAGCAGAAGTAGGACGTACGGCACAGATACGCAGTATTTT,CASRSRTYGTDTQYF
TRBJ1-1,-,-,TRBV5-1,TGCGCCAGCAAGGGTGCAGGGTCCGGTGGGACTGAAGCTTTCTTT,CASKGAGSGGTEAFF
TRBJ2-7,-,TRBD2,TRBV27,TGTGCCAGCAGTTCCTTTCCCGGGACTAGTCTATACCATGAGCAGTACTTC,CASSSFPGTSLYHEQYF
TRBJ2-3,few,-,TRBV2,TGTGCCAGCAGTGAAGAAAAGGGATTTGGAGATACGCAGTATTTT,CASSEEKGFGDTQYF
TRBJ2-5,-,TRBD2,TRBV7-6,TGTGCCAACAGCTTAGATGTGGGGACTATTAAAGAGACCCAGTACTTC,CANSLDVGTIKETQYF
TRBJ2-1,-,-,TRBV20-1,TGCAGTGCTAGCTCGGTCCGGAGGCCCTACAATGAGCAGTTCTTC,CSASSVRRPYNEQFF
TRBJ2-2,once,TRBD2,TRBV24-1,TGTGCCACCAGTGATGGACTAGCTGGGACCGGGGAGCTGTTTTTT,CATSDGLAGTGELFF
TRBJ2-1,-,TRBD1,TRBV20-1,TGCAGTGCTTGGGACAGGGTGCAGTTCTTC,CSAWDRVQFF
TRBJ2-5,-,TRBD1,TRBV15,TGTGCCACCCGTTCGACAGGGTTTCAGGAGACCCAGTACTTC,CATRSTGFQETQYF
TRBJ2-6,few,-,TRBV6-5,TGTGCCAGCAGTTACAGGACAGACTCTGGGGCCAACGTCCTGACTTTC,CASSYRTDSGANVLTF
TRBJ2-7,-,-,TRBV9,TGTGCCAGCAGCGTGGGCGGGTTTACCTACGAGCAGTACTTC,CASSVGGFTYEQYF
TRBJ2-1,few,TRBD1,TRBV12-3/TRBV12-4,TGTGCCAGCAGTGAACAGGGGGATGAGCAGTTCTTC,CASSEQGDEQFF
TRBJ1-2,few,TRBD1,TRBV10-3,TGTGCCATCAGTGAGTCCGGGACAGGGGTCTATGGCTACACCTTC,CAISESGTGVYGYTF
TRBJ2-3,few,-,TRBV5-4,TGTGCCAGCAGCACGAGCGGGTTAGGCACCCTAGAGACGCAGTATTTT,CASSTSGLGTLETQYF
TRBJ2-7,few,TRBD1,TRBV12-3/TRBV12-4,TGTGCCAGCAGCCCCGCAGGGGGCGTGAACGAGCAGTACTTC,CASSPAGGVNEQYF
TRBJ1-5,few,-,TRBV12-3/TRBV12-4,TGTGCCAGCAGTTTAGGACAGGAGGTCCAGCCCCAGCATTTT,CASSLGQEVQPQHF
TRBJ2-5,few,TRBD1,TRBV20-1,TGCAGTGCTCCAGTCGGGACAGGGTTCCAAGAGACCCAGTACTTC,CSAPVGTGFQETQYF
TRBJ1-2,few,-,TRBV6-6,TGTGCCAGCAGCACGGGGCTTAGGGGCTACACCTTC,CASSTGLRGYTF
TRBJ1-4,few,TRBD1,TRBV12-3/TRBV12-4,TGTGCCAGCAGTCCAAATACAGGGGCGACTGAAAAACTGTTTTTT,CASSPNTGATEKLFF
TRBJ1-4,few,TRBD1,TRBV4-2,TGTGCCAGCAGCCAAGCCGACAGGGACAATGAAAAACTGTTTTTT,CASSQADRDNEKLFF
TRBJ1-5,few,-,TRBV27,TGTGCCAGCAGTACCCAGGGTCAGCCCCAGCATTTT,CASSTQGQPQHF
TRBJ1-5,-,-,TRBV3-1,TGTGCCAGCAGCCAAGGGCCTCTTCAGCCCCAGCATTTT,CASSQGPLQPQHF
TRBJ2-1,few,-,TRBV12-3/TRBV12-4,TGTGCCAGCAGGTTCGTGGGCAATGAGCAGTTCTTC,CASRFVGNEQFF
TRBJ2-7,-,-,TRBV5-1,TGCGCCAGCAGCTTGGGTTCCGGGCCCCAACCCGAGCAGTACTTC,CASSLGSGPQPEQYF
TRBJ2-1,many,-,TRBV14,TGTGCCAGCAGCCAGGGTTGGAATGAGCAGTTCTTC,CASSQGWNEQFF
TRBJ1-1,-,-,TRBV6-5,TGTGCCAGCAGACACGGGGGCCGATTTTCGGAAGCTTTCTTT,CASRHGGRFSEAFF
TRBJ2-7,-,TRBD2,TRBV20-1,TGCAGTGCTAGGGGGGGGTCCGGGTACGAGCAGTACTTC,CSARGGSGYEQYF
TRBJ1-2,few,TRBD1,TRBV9,TGTGCCAGCAGCGTTTCCGGGACAGGGTCCGTAGGCTATGGCTACACCTTC,CASSVSGTGSVGYGYTF
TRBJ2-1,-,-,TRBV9,TGTGCCAGCAGCGACGATAGGGTTAATGAGCAGTTCTTC,CASSDDRVNEQFF
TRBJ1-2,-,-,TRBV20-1,TGCAGTGCTATCCCCCACTATGGCTACACCTTC,CSAIPHYGYTF
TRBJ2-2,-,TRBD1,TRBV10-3,TGTGCCATCAGGGAAGGGGGCGCGAACACCGGGGAGCTGTTTTTT,CAIREGGANTGELFF
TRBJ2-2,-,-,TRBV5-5,TGTGCCAGCAGCTTGGGGGCTTACCGGTTCGCCGGGGAGCTGTTTTTT,CASSLGAYRFAGELFF
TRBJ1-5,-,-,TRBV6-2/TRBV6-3,TGTGCCAGCAGTAACCCGCAGTGGAAACACAATCAGCCCCAGCATTTT,CASSNPQWKHNQPQHF
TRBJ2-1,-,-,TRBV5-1,TGCGCCAGCAGCCCCGATAAAGATCCCGTCAATGAGCAGTTCTTC,CASSPDKDPVNEQFF
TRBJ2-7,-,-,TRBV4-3,TGCGCCAGCAGCTTAGGACGCGACCCTTACAATGAGCAGTACTTC,CASSLGRDPYNEQYF
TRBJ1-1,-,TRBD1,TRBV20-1,TGCAGTGCTAGAGATCAGGGACAGATGAACACTGAAGCTTTCTTT,CSARDQGQMNTEAFF
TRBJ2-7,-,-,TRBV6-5,TGTGCCAGCAGTTCCCCCCGCAGTAACAATGAGCAGTACTTC,CASSSPRSNNEQYF
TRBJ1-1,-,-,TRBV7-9,TGTGCCAGCACCATTGGGACTGAAGCTTTCTTT,CASTIGTEAFF
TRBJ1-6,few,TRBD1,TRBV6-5,TGTGCCAGCAGTCCGGACAGGAACGTATATAATTCACCCCTCCACTTT,CASSPDRNVYNSPLHF
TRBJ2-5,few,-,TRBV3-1,TGTGCCAGCAGCCCCCTGAGGGGAGAGACCCAGTACTTC,CASSPLRGETQYF
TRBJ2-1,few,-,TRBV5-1,TGCGCCACCAGGAGGGATACCTCCTACAATGAGCAGTTCTTC,CATRRDTSYNEQFF
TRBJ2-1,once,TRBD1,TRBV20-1,TGCAGTGCTAGAGGACAGGGGGAATACAATGAGCAGTTCTTC,CSARGQGEYNEQFF
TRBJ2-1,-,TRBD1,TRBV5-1,TGCGCCAGCAGACCGGACAGGAACTTATACAATGAGCAGTTCTTC,CASRPDRNLYNEQFF
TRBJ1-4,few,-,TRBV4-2,TGTGCCAGCAGCCAAGACGGGACACTCGATGAAAAACTGTTTTTT,CASSQDGTLDEKLFF